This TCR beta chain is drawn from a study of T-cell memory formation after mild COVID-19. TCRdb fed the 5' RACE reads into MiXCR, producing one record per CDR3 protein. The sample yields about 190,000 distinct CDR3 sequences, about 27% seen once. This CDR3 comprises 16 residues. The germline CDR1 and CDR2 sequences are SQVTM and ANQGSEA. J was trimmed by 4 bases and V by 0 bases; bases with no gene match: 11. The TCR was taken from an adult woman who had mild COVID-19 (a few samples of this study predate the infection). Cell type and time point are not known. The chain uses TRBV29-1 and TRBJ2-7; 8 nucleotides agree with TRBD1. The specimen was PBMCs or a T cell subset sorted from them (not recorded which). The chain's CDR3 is CSVEDWTTGEYYEQYF. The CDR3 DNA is TGCAGCGTTGAAGATTGGACGACAGGGGAGTATTACGAGCAGTACTTC.